One sample yielded the 16 T cell receptor beta chains listed below, sequenced in a study of blood T cells in healthy people across ages (dated by TCRdb to the mid-2010s). Library preparation was by 5' RACE. Instrument used: Illumina HiSeq 2500. A second PCR of about 6 to 11 cycles was run with a J-beta primer mix and a sample-barcoded 5' primer. TCRdb itself trimmed the public reads at Q25 with fastp, ran MiXCR and retained productive beta chains. Each CDR3 protein appears once, grouped with its most common genes and DNA. The sample table contains some 370,000 distinct CDR3 sequences; only one count was recorded for about 55% of them. The ten largest clones represent 45% to 60% of the sample. The specimen was blood. The receptors here all came from a man in his 60s in good health.

The gene calls are TRBV7-2 and TRBJ1-2; no clear D. The CDR3 runs 13 residues. Trimming took 5 bases from V and 4 from J, leaving 11 bases between them. Germline lookup yields CDR1 SGHTA and CDR2 FQGNSA. The CDR3 DNA follows: TGTGCCAGCAGCGAGGAGGGTGGCTATGGCTACACCTTC. Translated, it gives CASSEEGGYGYTF.

The rearrangement uses TRBV6-1 and TRBJ2-1; maybe TRBD2 (6 bases). V lost 1 base and J lost 2, with 9 bases in between. Germline loops: CDR1 MNHNS, CDR2 SASEGT. The CDR3 contains 15 residues. For the CDR3, the DNA is TGTGCCAGCAGTGAAGGACTAGGGCCCTACAATGAGCAGTTCTTC. Protein sequence: CASSEGLGPYNEQFF.

This chain connects TRBV7-6 to TRBJ2-4; the D gene is possibly TRBD2 (7 bases). The J call may be wrong; the DNA end is better matched by TRBJ2-7. This CDR3 contains 16 residues. Per the germline V gene, CDR1 is SGHVS and CDR2 is FNYEAQ. The CDR3 is CASSPQRGGLSYEQYF. The DNA for the CDR3 is TGTGCCAGCAGTCCACAGAGGGGGGGGTTGTCCTACGAGCAGTACTTC.

Concerning this clonotype: Compared with germline, one end of the junction differs, possibly owing to a read error. The chain recombines TRBV4-1 with TRBJ2-3; 11 bases match TRBD2. The CDR3 consists of 18 residues. Germline-derived CDR1 and CDR2 are MGHRA and YSYEKL. The CDR3 reads CASSQDHLAGGRAETQYF. DNA of the CDR3: TGCGCCAGCAGCCAAGATCATCTAGCGGGAGGAAGGGCAGAGACGCAGTATTTT.

The chain uses TRBV10-3 and TRBJ2-7; 9 bases are a match to TRBD1. The CDR3 runs to 16 residues. The ends lost 0 bases at V and 4 bases at J; junction bases unmatched: 7. Per germline, CDR1 ENHRY and CDR2 SYGVKD. The CDR3 loop reads CAISESDRGFMYEQYF. CDR3 DNA: TGTGCCATCAGTGAGTCAGACAGGGGGTTCATGTACGAGCAGTACTTC.

This clonotype was recorded a few times. The rearrangement uses TRBV27 and TRBJ2-1; D is unresolved. Trimming cost V 5 bases and J 0 bases, with 11 bases left between them. CDR1 and CDR2 (germline): MNHEY, SMNVEV (reference sequence). The length of the CDR3 is 15 residues. In nucleotides, the CDR3 is TGTGCCAGCAGTCCGCAGTCGAGCTCCTACAATGAGCAGTTCTTC. Translating it yields CASSPQSSSYNEQFF.

The J gene is TRBJ1-5, the V gene TRBV6-1; possible D gene TRBD1, 5 bases. Germline V gene data show CDR1 as MNHNS and CDR2 as SASEGT. V gave up 1 base and J gave up 7 bases, with 20 bases separating them. This CDR3 is built from 17 residues. The CDR3 sequence is CASSEEGRGSVRQPQHF. Written as DNA, the CDR3 is TGTGCCAGCAGTGAAGAGGGGAGGGGCTCCGTAAGGCAGCCCCAGCATTTT.

As to this clonotype: The junction shows a germline mismatch at one end, possibly a read error. The CDR3, as DNA: TGTGCTAGCAGCTCTACCGGGACAGGGCTACAGTACTTC. It codes for CASSSTGTGLQYF. V is TRBV7-3 and J is TRBJ2-7, with 9 bases fitting TRBD1. This CDR3 has 13 residues. CDR1 is SGHTA, CDR2 FQGTGA, per germline.

The gene calls are TRBV20-1 and TRBJ2-1, with TRBD1 as a possible D gene (6 bases). The CDR3 sequence is 15 residues long. V was shortened by 2 bases and J by 2 bases, with 13 bases between the two germline ends. CDR1 DFQATT and CDR2 SNEGSKA come from the germline V gene (reference sequence). The CDR3 reads CSARQGMEAYNEQFF. DNA of the CDR3: TGCAGTGCTAGACAGGGGATGGAAGCCTACAATGAGCAGTTCTTC.

This chain joins TRBV14 and TRBJ2-7; no firm D call. Deletions cut 0 bases from V and 4 bases from J, with 13 bases between. The CDR3 runs to 15 residues. The germline gives CDR1 SGHDN, CDR2 FVKESK. CDR3 residues: CASSQDLRVGYEQYF. The CDR3 bases are TGTGCCAGCAGCCAAGATCTTCGGGTGGGATACGAGCAGTACTTC.

This clonotype was seen only a few times. The chain is built from TRBV20-1 and TRBJ2-1; D might be TRBD1 (6 bases). Germline lookup yields CDR1 DFQATT and CDR2 SNEGSKA (reference sequence). CDR3 length: 11 residues. V was clipped by 8 bases and J by 7 bases, with 12 bases between them. The CDR3 nucleotides read TGCAGTCCCGCAGGGGTAAATGAGCAGTTCTTC. It translates to CSPAGVNEQFF.

This chain joins TRBV6-1 and TRBJ2-5, with 11 positions matching TRBD2. The better agreement between TRBJ2-7 and the DNA end casts doubt on the J call. This CDR3 contains 14 residues. Germline CDR1 and CDR2: MNHNS and SASEGT. CDR3 nucleotide sequence: TGTGCCAGCAGTGGTACTAGCGGGGGCTACGAGCAGTACTTC. Translating gives CASSGTSGGYEQYF.

V is TRBV12-3 or TRBV12-4 and J is TRBJ2-2, with a tentative D call TRBD2 (6 bases). Between the trimmed V and J ends, which lost 10 bases and 7 bases, there was a span of 19 bases. CDR3 length: 14 amino acids. CDR3 region: CATSPQEGIGELFF. The CDR3 DNA reads as TGTGCCACCAGCCCCCAGGAGGGGATCGGGGAGCTGTTTTTT.

The rearrangement uses TRBV6-2 or TRBV6-3 and TRBJ1-2; D not certain. Germline V gene sequence: CDR1 MNHEY, CDR2 SVGEGT. CDR3 size: 19 residues. The V and J ends lost 0 bases and 6 bases respectively, with 26 bases between them. CDR3: CASSYSRGRPLNSGDGYTF. CDR3 DNA: TGTGCCAGCAGTTACTCGAGAGGACGACCATTAAACAGTGGCGATGGCTACACCTTC.

The table lists this clonotype with many counts. The rearrangement joins TRBV5-1 to TRBJ2-5; TRBD2 matches 8 bases. After removal of 7 bases from V and 4 bases from J, the junction contained 12 bases not matched to a gene. The germline CDR1 and CDR2 sequences are SGHRS and YFSETQ. The CDR3 runs 15 residues. CDR3 DNA: TGCGCCAGCGGTTCGGCGGGAGGCGGTGGAGAGACCCAGTACTTC. This codes for CASGSAGGGGETQYF.

The rearrangement joins TRBV28 to TRBJ2-4; TRBD2 is a possible D gene (6 bases). The J call may not be correct, given that the DNA end is closer to TRBJ2-7. The germline gives CDR1 MDHEN, CDR2 SYDVKM. The CDR3 loop spans 13 amino acids. The CDR3 here is CASSSGGGFEQYF. The CDR3 DNA is TGTGCCAGCAGTTCAGGTGGAGGGTTCGAGCAGTACTTC.